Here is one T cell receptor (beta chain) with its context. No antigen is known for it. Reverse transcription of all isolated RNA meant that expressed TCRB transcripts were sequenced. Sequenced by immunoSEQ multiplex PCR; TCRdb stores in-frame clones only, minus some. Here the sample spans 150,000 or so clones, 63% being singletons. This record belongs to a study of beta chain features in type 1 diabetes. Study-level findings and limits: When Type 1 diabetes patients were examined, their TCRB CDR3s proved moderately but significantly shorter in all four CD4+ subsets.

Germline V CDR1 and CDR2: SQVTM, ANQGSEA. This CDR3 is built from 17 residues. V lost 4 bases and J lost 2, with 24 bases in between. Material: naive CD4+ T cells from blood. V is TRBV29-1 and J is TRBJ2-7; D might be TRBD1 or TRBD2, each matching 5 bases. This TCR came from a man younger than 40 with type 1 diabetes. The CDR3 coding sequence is TGCAGCGTTGTGGGGGTCTCTGGGGCCAACCACCCCTACGAGCAGTACTTC. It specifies CSVVGVSGANHPYEQYF.